The sample holds one count of the clone carrying this T cell receptor (beta chain). This sample is drawn from a study of blood T cells in healthy people across ages. The germline V and J ends were trimmed by 3 bases and 8 bases, with 20 bases remaining between them. The germline V gene encodes CDR1 LGHDT and CDR2 YNNKEL (reference sequence). There are 16 residues in the CDR3. A sample-barcoded 5' primer and a J-beta primer mix were used in a second PCR of roughly 7 to 11 cycles. A single record per CDR3 protein comes from TCRdb applying MiXCR to the 5' RACE reads. The table has approximately 1.5 million distinct CDR3 sequences, about 31% seen once.

The clonotype comes from a woman in her 30s in good health. The chain joins TRBV3-1 to TRBJ1-3; D is undetermined. The sample consisted of blood. Written as DNA, the CDR3 is TGTGCCAGCAGCCAGCACCCCCTAATCATAGTGGACACCATATATTTT. This encodes CASSQHPLIIVDTIYF.